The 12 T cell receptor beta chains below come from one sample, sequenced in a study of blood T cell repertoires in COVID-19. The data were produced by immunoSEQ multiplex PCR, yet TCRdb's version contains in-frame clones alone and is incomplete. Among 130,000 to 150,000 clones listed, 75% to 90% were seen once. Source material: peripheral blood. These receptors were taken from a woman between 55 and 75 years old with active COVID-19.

The CDR3 loop is CASSPGGMNTEAFF. The CDR3 bases are TGTGCCAGCAGCCCAGGGGGGATGAACACTGAAGCTTTCTTT. This rearrangement joins TRBV7-3 to TRBJ1-1; 7 positions agree with TRBD1. The CDR3 runs to 14 residues. Germline lookup yields CDR1 SGHTA and CDR2 FQGTGA. J was trimmed by 0 bases and V by 5 bases; bases with no gene match: 3.

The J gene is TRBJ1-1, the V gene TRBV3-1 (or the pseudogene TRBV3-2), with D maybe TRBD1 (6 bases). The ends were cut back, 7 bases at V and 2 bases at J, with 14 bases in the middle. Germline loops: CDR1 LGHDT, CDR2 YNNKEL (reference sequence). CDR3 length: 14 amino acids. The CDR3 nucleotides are TGTGCCAGCAACAATCAACAGGGAAACACTGAAGCTTTCTTT. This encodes CASNNQQGNTEAFF.

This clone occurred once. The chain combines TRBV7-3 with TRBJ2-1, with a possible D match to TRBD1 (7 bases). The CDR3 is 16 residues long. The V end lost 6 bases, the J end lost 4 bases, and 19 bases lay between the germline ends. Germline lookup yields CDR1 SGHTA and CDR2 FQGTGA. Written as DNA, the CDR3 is TGTGCCAGCAGTTCGACCCAGGGGGGAATTTACAATGAGCAGTTCTTC. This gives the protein CASSSTQGGIYNEQFF.

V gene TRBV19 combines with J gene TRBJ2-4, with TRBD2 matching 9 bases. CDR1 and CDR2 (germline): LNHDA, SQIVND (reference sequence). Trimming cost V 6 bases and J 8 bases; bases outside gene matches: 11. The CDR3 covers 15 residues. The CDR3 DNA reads TGTGCCAGTAGGCCTAGCGGGATCAATACGGACATTCAGTACTTC. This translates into CASRPSGINTDIQYF. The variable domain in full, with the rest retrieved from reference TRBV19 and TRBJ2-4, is DGGITQSPKYLFRKEGQNVTLSCEQNLNHDAMYWYRQDPGQGLRLIYYSQIVNDFQKGDIAEGYSVSREKKESFPLTVTSAQKNPTAFYLCASRPSGINTDIQYFGAGTRLSVL.

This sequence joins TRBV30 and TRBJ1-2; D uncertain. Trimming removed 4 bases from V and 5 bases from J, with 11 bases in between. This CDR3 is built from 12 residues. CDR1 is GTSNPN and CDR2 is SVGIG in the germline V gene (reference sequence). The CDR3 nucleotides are TGTGCCTGGACTATGCCGGGTTATGGCTACACCTTC. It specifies CAWTMPGYGYTF.

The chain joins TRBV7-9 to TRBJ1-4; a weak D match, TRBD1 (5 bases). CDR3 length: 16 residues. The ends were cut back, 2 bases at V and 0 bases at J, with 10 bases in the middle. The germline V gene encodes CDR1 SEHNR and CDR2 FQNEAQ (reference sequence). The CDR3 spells CASSLTGLTTNEKLFF. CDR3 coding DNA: TGTGCCAGCAGCTTAACAGGTTTAACAACTAATGAAAAACTGTTTTTT.

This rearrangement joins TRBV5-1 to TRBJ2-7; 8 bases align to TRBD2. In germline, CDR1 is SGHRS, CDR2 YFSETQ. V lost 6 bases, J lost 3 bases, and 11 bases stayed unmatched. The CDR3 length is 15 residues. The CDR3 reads CASNPTAGGGYEQYF. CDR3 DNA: TGCGCCAGCAACCCCACGGCGGGAGGTGGCTACGAGCAGTACTTC.

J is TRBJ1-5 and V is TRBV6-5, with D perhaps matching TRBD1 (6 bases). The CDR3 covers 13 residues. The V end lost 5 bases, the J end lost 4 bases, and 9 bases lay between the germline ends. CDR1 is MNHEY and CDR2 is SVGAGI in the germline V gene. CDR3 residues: CASSRTVNQPQHF. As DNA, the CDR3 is TGTGCCAGCAGTCGGACAGTTAATCAGCCCCAGCATTTT.

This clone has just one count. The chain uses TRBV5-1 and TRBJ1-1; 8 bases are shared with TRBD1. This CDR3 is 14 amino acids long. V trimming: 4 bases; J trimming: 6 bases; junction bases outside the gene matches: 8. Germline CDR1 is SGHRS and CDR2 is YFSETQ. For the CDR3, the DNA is TGCGCCAGCAGCCTAGGACAGGGTGGCGCTGAAGCTTTCTTT. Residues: CASSLGQGGAEAFF.

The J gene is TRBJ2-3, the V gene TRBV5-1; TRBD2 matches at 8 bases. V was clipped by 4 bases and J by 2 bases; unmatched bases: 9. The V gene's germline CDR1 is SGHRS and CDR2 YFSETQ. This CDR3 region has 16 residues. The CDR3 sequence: CASSPRPSGSTDTQYF. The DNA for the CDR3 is TGCGCCAGCAGCCCCAGGCCTAGCGGGTCCACAGATACGCAGTATTTT.

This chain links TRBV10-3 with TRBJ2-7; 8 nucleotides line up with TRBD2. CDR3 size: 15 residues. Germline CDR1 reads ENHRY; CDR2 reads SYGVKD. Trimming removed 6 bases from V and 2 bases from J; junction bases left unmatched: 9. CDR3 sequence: CAIRDEAAGAYEQYF. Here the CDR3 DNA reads TGTGCCATCAGGGACGAGGCAGCGGGAGCCTACGAGCAGTACTTC.

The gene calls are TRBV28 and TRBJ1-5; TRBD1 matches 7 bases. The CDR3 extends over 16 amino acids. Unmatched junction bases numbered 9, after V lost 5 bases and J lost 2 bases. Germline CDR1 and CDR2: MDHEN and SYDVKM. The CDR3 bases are TGTGCCAGCAGTAACAGGACAGGCCTTCGCAATCAGCCCCAGCATTTT. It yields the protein CASSNRTGLRNQPQHF. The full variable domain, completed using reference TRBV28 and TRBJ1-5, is DVKVTQSSRYLVKRTGEKVFLECVQDMDHENMFWYRQDPGLGLRLIYFSYDVKMKEKGDIPEGYSVSREKKERFSLILESASTNQTSMYLCASSNRTGLRNQPQHFGDGTRLSIL.